This entry concerns a single T cell receptor beta chain. The table came from immunoSEQ multiplex PCR; TCRdb's copy has only in-frame clones and leaves some out. Among around 88,000 clones, approximately 90% were seen once, and the ten largest hold 2.5% to 3%. The sample originates from a study of T cell changes during pregnancy in multiple sclerosis. CDR3 size: 13 residues. CDR1 and CDR2 (germline): SGHTA, FQGTGA. The V gene lost 5 bases and the J gene lost 5 bases, with 9 bases spanning the gap. The source was peripheral blood, collected in the first trimester of pregnancy. The genes are TRBV7-3 and TRBJ2-2; no definite D call. This clonotype was obtained from a female donor with multiple sclerosis, enrolled in a pregnancy study. The DNA of the CDR3 is TGTGCCAGCAGCCAAACATCGACCGGGGAGCTGTTTTTT. This codes for CASSQTSTGELFF.